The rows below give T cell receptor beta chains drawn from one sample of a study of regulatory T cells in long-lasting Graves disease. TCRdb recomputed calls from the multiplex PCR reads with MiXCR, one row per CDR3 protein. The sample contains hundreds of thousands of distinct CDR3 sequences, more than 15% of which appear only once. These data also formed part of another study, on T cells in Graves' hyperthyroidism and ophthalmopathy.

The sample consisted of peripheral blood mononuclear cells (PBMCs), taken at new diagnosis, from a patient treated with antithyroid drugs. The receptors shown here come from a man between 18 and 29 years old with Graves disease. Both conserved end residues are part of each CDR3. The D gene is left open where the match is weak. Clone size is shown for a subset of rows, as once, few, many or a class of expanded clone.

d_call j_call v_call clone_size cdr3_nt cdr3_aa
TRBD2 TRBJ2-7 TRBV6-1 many TGTGCCAGCACCTCGGGACTAACAACCTACGAGCAGTACTTC CASTSGLTTYEQYF
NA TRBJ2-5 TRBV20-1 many TGCAGTGCCACAGAGGGGGAAGATTTTTGGGAGACCCAGTACTTC CSATEGEDFWETQYF
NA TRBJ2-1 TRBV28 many TGTGCCAGCACCGAGCGGGTCGGGTACAATGAGCAGTTCTTC CASTERVGYNEQFF
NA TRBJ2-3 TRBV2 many TGTGCCAGCTCGGTCGACACAGATACGCAGTATTTT CASSVDTDTQYF
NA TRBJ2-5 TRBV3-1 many TGTGCCAGCAGCCAAGATGGAGGGCCGGGGACCCAGTACTTC CASSQDGGPGTQYF
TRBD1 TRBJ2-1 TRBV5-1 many TGCGCCAGCAGCTCAGGACAGGGGAGGAATGAGCAGTTCTTC CASSSGQGRNEQFF
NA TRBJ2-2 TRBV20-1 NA TGCAGTGCTAGAGACCGAGTGGGGCCGAACACCGGGGAGCTGTTTTTT CSARDRVGPNTGELFF
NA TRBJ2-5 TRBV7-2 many TGTGCCAGCAGCTTAGCGGGGGGGCCAGAGACCCAGTACTTC CASSLAGGPETQYF
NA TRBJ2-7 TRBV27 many TGTGCCAGCAGTTTAGAAATAGGGTCAAGCTACGAGCAGTACTTC CASSLEIGSSYEQYF
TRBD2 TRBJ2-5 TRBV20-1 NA TGCAGTGCTAGAGCCGTAGCGGGAGGGCCCGGGGAGACCCAGTACTTC CSARAVAGGPGETQYF
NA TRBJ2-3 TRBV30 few TGTGCCTGGAGTGTATTGTTCGTGCCTAGAGCGCCAGATACGCAGTATTTT CAWSVLFVPRAPDTQYF
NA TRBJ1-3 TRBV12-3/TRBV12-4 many TGTGCCAGCAGCCCGAGTCCCTCTGGAAACACCATATATTTT CASSPSPSGNTIYF
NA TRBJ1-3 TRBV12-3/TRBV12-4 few TGTGCCAGCAGGGTACAGGGTTTCAGAAACACCATATATTTT CASRVQGFRNTIYF
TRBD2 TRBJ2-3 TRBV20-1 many TGCAGTGCTAGAGGTCTGATCGTGGGGACTAGCGGGAGGTGGGCGCAGTATTTT CSARGLIVGTSGRWAQYF
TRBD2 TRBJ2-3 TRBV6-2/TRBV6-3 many TGTGCCAGCACGACTAGCGGGAGACGCACAGATACGCAGTATTTT CASTTSGRRTDTQYF
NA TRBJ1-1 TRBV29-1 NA TGCAGCGTACCCCTCGGCGCTGAAGCTTTCTTT CSVPLGAEAFF
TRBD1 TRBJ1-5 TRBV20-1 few TGCAGTGCTAGAGAGCGGATAGGGGGCCATCAGCCCCAGCATTTT CSARERIGGHQPQHF
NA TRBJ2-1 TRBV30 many TGTGCCTGGACTCTACTGTACCGCAATGAGCAGTTCTTC CAWTLLYRNEQFF
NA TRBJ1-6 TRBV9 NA TGTGCCAGCAGCGAGGGAGTCGGTGGATCACCCCTCCACTTT CASSEGVGGSPLHF
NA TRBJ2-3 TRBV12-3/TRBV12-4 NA TGTGCCAGCAGTCGAAGACAAGGCACAGATACGCAGTATTTT CASSRRQGTDTQYF
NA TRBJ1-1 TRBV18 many TGTGCCAGCTCACCGAAGAGGGGTGGGGGGAACACTGAAGCTTTCTTT CASSPKRGGGNTEAFF
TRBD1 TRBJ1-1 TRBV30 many TGTGCCTGGAGTGTATTCGGGGACAGGGCTTTCTTT CAWSVFGDRAFF
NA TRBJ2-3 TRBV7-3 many TGTGCCAGCAGTTTACAGTCTGGCCGCACAGATACGCAGTATTTT CASSLQSGRTDTQYF
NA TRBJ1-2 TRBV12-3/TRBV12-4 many TGTGCCAGCAGAGGGACATCCCTCTATGGCTACACCTTC CASRGTSLYGYTF
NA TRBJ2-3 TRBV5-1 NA TGCGCCAGCAGCTCCCCCGGGACTGTAACAGATACGCAGTATTTT CASSSPGTVTDTQYF
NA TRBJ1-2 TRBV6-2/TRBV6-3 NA TGTGCCAGCAGCCAGACAGATTATGGCTACACCTTC CASSQTDYGYTF
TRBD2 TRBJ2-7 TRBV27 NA TGTGCCAGCAGCCCCGGGACTAGCGGGAGTAGTGACGAGCAGTACTTC CASSPGTSGSSDEQYF
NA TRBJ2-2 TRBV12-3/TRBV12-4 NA TGTGCCAGCAGGGACACTTCTCGGGGCACCGGGGAGCTGTTTTTT CASRDTSRGTGELFF
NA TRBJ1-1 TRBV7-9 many TGTGCCAGCAGACCGTCGGGGATGGAAGCTTTCTTT CASRPSGMEAFF
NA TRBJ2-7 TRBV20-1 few TGCAGTGCCGTGACAGGTCGGAACGAGCAGTACTTC CSAVTGRNEQYF
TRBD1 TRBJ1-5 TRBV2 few TGTGCCAGCACCTTTCAGGGGGGGGGTCAGCCCCAGCATTTT CASTFQGGGQPQHF
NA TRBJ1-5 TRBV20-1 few TGCAGTGCCAATTCAGGGGAATTCCGCCCCCAGCATTTT CSANSGEFRPQHF
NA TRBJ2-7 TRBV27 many TGTGCCAGCAGTTTAATTAGCGCCCGAGCCGGCGAGCAGTACTTC CASSLISARAGEQYF
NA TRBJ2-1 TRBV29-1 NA TGCAGCGTCAACGGCGGCTTTTTTGATGAGCAGTTCTTC CSVNGGFFDEQFF
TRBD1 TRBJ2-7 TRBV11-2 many TGTGCCAGCACCCGGACAGGGTCCACCTACGAGCAGTACTTC CASTRTGSTYEQYF
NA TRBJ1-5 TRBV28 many TGTGCCAGCAGCGGGGGGCTTTATCAGCCCCAGCATTTT CASSGGLYQPQHF
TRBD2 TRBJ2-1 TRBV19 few TGTGCCAGTATGGACCTAGCGGGACCATGGGAGCAGTTCTTC CASMDLAGPWEQFF
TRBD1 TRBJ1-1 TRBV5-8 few TGTGCCAGCAGCGTCCCTCGTGGGACAGGGGGCCGGGGCACTGAAGCTTTCTTT CASSVPRGTGGRGTEAFF
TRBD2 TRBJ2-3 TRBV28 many TGTGCCAGCGGCACAGGGGGACTAGCGGGAGCAGATACGCAGTATTTT CASGTGGLAGADTQYF
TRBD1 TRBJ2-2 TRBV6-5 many TGTGCCAGCAGTTACTCACCCTGGACAGGGGGCACCGGGGAGCTGTTTTTT CASSYSPWTGGTGELFF
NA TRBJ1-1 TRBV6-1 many TGTGCCAGCAGTCCAGAACGGTGGACTGAAGCTTTCTTT CASSPERWTEAFF
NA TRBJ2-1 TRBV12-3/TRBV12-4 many TGTGCCAGCAGTCCCCCGGTCCGAGGCACTGAGCAGTTCTTC CASSPPVRGTEQFF
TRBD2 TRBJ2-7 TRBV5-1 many TGCGCCAGCAGCTGGACCCTAGCGGGAGGAGGCTACGAGCAGTACTTC CASSWTLAGGGYEQYF
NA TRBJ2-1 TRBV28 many TGTGCCAGCGGTTTGGGGGGCGGTGAGCAGTTCTTC CASGLGGGEQFF
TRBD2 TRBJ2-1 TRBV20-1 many TGCAGTGCCGGCCTAGCGGGAGGGTCCAATGAGCAGTTCTTC CSAGLAGGSNEQFF
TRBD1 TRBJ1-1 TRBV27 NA TGTGCCAGCTGTGACAGGGTCGGCACTGAAGCTTTCTTT CASCDRVGTEAFF
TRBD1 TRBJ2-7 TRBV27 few TGTGCCAGCAGGATTCAACTGGGACAGGTCTACGAGCAGTACTTC CASRIQLGQVYEQYF
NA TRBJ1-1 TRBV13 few TGTGCCAGCAGCTTCAATCTGGGGACAAACACTGAAGCTTTCTTT CASSFNLGTNTEAFF
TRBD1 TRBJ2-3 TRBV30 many TGTGCCTGGAGTGCAGGACAGGGTACGGATACGCAGTATTTT CAWSAGQGTDTQYF
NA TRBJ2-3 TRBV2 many TGTGCCACACAAATGGGGGGGCCTAATACGCAGTATTTT CATQMGGPNTQYF
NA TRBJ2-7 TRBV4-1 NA TGCGCCAGCAGCCCCCACCCGGAGCAGAGAAGCTCCTACGAGCAGTACTTC CASSPHPEQRSSYEQYF
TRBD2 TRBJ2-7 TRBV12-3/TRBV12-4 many TGTGCCAGCAGTTCACTCCCTAGCGGGCCAAGCTCCTACGAGCAGTACTTC CASSSLPSGPSSYEQYF
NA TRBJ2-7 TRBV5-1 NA TGCGCCAGCAGCTTGGAAGGGGATCTGCGGGGCGACTTC CASSLEGDLRGDF
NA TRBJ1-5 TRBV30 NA TGTGCCTGGTCTGCTCGAGCTAGGGGTCAGCCCCAGCATTTT CAWSARARGQPQHF
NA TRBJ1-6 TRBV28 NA TGTGCCAGCAGTTTTTCCGGGGGACTTTATAATTCACCCCTCCACTTT CASSFSGGLYNSPLHF
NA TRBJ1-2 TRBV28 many TGTGCCAGCAGCCTATACAGAGCTAACTATGGCTACACCTTC CASSLYRANYGYTF
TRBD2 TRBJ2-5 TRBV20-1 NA TGCAGTGCTAGAACTAGCGGGGTCCGGCAGGCCCAGTACTTC CSARTSGVRQAQYF
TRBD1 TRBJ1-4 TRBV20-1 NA TGCAGTGCTACGACAGGGGGCTCGACTAATGAAAAACTGTTTTTT CSATTGGSTNEKLFF
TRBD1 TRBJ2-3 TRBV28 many TGTGCCAGCAGCTATATACAGGGGCGGGTTACAGATACGCAGTATTTT CASSYIQGRVTDTQYF
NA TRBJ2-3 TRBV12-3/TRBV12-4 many TGTGCCAGCAGTACAGGGTCGGCCACAGATACGCAGTATTTT CASSTGSATDTQYF